These 18 T cell receptor beta chains share one sample of origin, sequenced in a study of control samples from healthy donors and cancer patients. Generated by immunoSEQ multiplex PCR, the TCRdb table keeps only in-frame clones and is missing some. The sample has about 54,000 clones; around 97% are singletons. Sample: blood. These TCRs come from a woman younger than 45 in good health.

A single count supports this clone. The genes are TRBV6-5 and TRBJ2-1; 12 positions match TRBD2. This CDR3 has 15 residues. The V segment lost 2 bases and the J segment 9 bases; nucleotides outside the gene matches: 5. From germline, CDR1 is MNHEY and CDR2 SVGAGI. This CDR3 is CASSYPTSGSGEQFF. The CDR3 nucleotides are TGTGCCAGCAGTTACCCGACTAGCGGGAGCGGTGAGCAGTTCTTC.

V is TRBV5-1 and J is TRBJ2-3; no firm D call. The CDR3 runs to 14 residues. Trimming removed 1 base from V and 3 bases from J, with 9 bases in between. Germline assignment: CDR1 SGHRS and CDR2 YFSETQ. The CDR3 here is CASSLYVGTDTQYF. CDR3 in DNA: TGCGCCAGCAGCTTGTATGTCGGAACAGATACGCAGTATTTT.

This chain joins TRBV2 and TRBJ2-7; 8 positions match TRBD2. Losses at the gene ends were 8 bases for V and 5 bases for J; bases not matched to a gene: 5. Germline CDR1 is SNHLY and CDR2 is FYNNEI. The CDR3 totals 12 residues. The CDR3 DNA reads as TGTGCCAGCCGTATTAGCGGGGACGAGCAGTACTTC. Translation: CASRISGDEQYF.

The V call is TRBV27, the J call TRBJ2-7; possible D gene TRBD1, 6 bases. The germline V and J ends were trimmed by 6 bases and 5 bases, with 20 bases remaining between them. The CDR3 sequence is 15 residues long. Germline V CDR1 and CDR2: MNHEY, SMNVEV (reference sequence). The DNA of the CDR3 is TGTGCCAGCAGCGGAAGACAGGCGGATAGGAACGAGCAGTACTTC. Protein: CASSGRQADRNEQYF.

J is TRBJ1-1 and V is TRBV4-1, with a possible D match to TRBD1 (6 bases). CDR3 length: 17 amino acids. Trimming took off 2 bases at V and 1 base at J, with 17 bases between the two ends. Germline CDR1 is MGHRA and CDR2 is YSYEKL. The chain's CDR3 is CASSQQESGTRNTEAFF. The CDR3, as DNA: TGCGCCAGCAGCCAACAAGAGAGTGGGACAAGGAACACTGAAGCTTTCTTT.

Worth noting for this clone: An end of the junction differs from the germline gene, which may be a read error. This chain uses TRBV7-7 with TRBJ2-5, with 13 bases aligning to TRBD2. The CDR3 has 15 amino acids. Germline V gene sequence: CDR1 SSHAT, CDR2 FNYEAQ (reference sequence). The CDR3 here is CASSPGLAGLETQYF. The DNA for the CDR3 is TGTGCTAGCAGCCCGGGACTAGCGGGACTAGAGACCCAGTACTTC.

The chain carries TRBV6-5 and TRBJ1-2; no clear D. Per the germline V gene, CDR1 is MNHEY and CDR2 is SVGAGI. V gave up 3 bases and J gave up 0 bases, with 8 bases separating them. The CDR3 consists of 14 residues. This CDR3 is CASSYQESNYGYTF. The CDR3 DNA is TGTGCCAGCAGTTATCAGGAATCTAACTATGGCTACACCTTC.

The chain uses TRBV27 and TRBJ1-6, with 7 bases fitting TRBD1. The V and J ends lost 3 bases and 10 bases, in that order; junction bases with no gene match: 6. The V gene's germline CDR1 is MNHEY and CDR2 SMNVEV (reference sequence). The CDR3 has 14 residues. The CDR3 reads CASSLGQSGSPLHF. CDR3 nucleotide sequence: TGTGCCAGCAGTTTGGGACAGAGTGGATCACCCCTCCACTTT.

This chain joins TRBV7-9 and TRBJ1-6; TRBD1 might be the D (6 bases). Per germline, CDR1 SEHNR and CDR2 FQNEAQ (reference sequence). The CDR3 totals 13 residues. V was pared by 8 bases and J by 8 bases, with 13 bases between. The CDR3 reads CASRQGLDSPLHF. CDR3 nucleotides: TGTGCCAGCCGGCAGGGGTTAGATTCACCCCTCCACTTT.

The rearrangement joins TRBV9 to TRBJ2-1; 12 bases line up with TRBD2. V shed 3 bases and J 5 bases; nucleotides not matched to a gene: 3. The CDR3 sequence is 15 residues long. Germline CDR1 and CDR2: SGDLS and YYNGEE. Written as DNA, the CDR3 is TGTGCCAGCAGCGATAGACTAGCGGGAGACAATGAGCAGTTCTTC. Amino acids: CASSDRLAGDNEQFF.

The rearrangement uses TRBV6-1 and TRBJ2-1; no clear D gene. Germline lookup yields CDR1 MNHNS and CDR2 SASEGT. This CDR3 is 12 amino acids long. V dropped 0 bases and J dropped 9 bases, with 6 bases sitting between them. CDR3 loop: CASSEAFPEQFF. The CDR3 DNA follows: TGTGCCAGCAGTGAAGCGTTTCCTGAGCAGTTCTTC.

With respect to this clone: Its ends do not fully match the called genes, so a read error is possible. The chain joins TRBV7-7 to TRBJ2-1, with 7 bases identical to TRBD1. Per the germline V gene, CDR1 is SSHAT and CDR2 is FNYEAQ (reference sequence). This CDR3 comprises 13 residues. CDR3 loop: CASSRDSYNEQFF. CDR3 nucleotides: TGTGCTAGCAGCAGGGACAGCTACAATGAGCAGTTCTTC.

The chain links TRBV27 to TRBJ2-1, with 8 bases fitting TRBD1. CDR1 and CDR2 (germline): MNHEY, SMNVEV (reference sequence). The CDR3 contains 14 residues. J lost 10 bases, V lost 2 bases, and 7 bases had no gene match. Written as DNA, the CDR3 is TGTGCCAGCAGTTTAAAAGCGACAGGGGTAGAGCAGTTCTTC. It yields the protein CASSLKATGVEQFF.

CDR3 amino acids: CASSLEAQGGSYEQYF. CDR3 nucleotide sequence: TGTGCCAGCAGCTTAGAGGCACAGGGGGGATCCTACGAGCAGTACTTC. This chain links TRBV7-2 with TRBJ2-7, with 8 bases identical to TRBD1. The CDR3 covers 16 residues. Germline V gene lookup returns CDR1 SGHTA and CDR2 FQGNSA. Unmatched junction bases numbered 6, after V lost 1 base and J lost 1 base.

V and J are TRBV27 and TRBJ2-7, with D possibly matching TRBD1 (6 bases). Germline CDR1 MNHEY, CDR2 SMNVEV (reference sequence). This CDR3 is 16 amino acids long. V lost 0 bases and J lost 2, with 14 bases in between. The DNA of the CDR3 is TGTGCCAGCAGTTTATCTTCGGGACACCCCGCCTACGAGCAGTACTTC. Residues: CASSLSSGHPAYEQYF.

V usage is TRBV6-6 and J usage is TRBJ1-1; D ambiguous. The germline gives CDR1 MNHNY, CDR2 SVGAGI (reference sequence). This CDR3 region has 17 residues. V dropped 5 bases and J dropped 0 bases, with 19 bases sitting between them. The DNA for the CDR3 is TGTGCCAGCAGTCTTAGGACGGGAGGGATTATGAACACTGAAGCTTTCTTT. It is translated as CASSLRTGGIMNTEAFF.

This chain joins TRBV10-1 and TRBJ2-1, with 7 bases matching TRBD1. Germline CDR1 reads WNHNN; CDR2 reads SYGVQD (reference sequence). V lost 5 bases and J lost 0; bases outside the gene matches: 4. The length of the CDR3 is 15 residues. The CDR3 nucleotides are TGCGCCAGCAGTCCGACAGGGAGCTCCTACAATGAGCAGTTCTTC. It translates to CASSPTGSSYNEQFF.

The chain recombines TRBV2 with TRBJ1-5; TRBD1 might be the D (5 bases). The germline V and J ends were trimmed by 1 base and 9 bases, with 16 bases remaining between them. In germline, CDR1 is SNHLY, CDR2 FYNNEI. CDR3 length: 15 amino acids. The CDR3 sequence: CASSEGVVRDGPQHF. The CDR3 DNA is TGTGCCAGCAGTGAAGGCGTGGTCAGGGATGGGCCCCAGCATTTT.